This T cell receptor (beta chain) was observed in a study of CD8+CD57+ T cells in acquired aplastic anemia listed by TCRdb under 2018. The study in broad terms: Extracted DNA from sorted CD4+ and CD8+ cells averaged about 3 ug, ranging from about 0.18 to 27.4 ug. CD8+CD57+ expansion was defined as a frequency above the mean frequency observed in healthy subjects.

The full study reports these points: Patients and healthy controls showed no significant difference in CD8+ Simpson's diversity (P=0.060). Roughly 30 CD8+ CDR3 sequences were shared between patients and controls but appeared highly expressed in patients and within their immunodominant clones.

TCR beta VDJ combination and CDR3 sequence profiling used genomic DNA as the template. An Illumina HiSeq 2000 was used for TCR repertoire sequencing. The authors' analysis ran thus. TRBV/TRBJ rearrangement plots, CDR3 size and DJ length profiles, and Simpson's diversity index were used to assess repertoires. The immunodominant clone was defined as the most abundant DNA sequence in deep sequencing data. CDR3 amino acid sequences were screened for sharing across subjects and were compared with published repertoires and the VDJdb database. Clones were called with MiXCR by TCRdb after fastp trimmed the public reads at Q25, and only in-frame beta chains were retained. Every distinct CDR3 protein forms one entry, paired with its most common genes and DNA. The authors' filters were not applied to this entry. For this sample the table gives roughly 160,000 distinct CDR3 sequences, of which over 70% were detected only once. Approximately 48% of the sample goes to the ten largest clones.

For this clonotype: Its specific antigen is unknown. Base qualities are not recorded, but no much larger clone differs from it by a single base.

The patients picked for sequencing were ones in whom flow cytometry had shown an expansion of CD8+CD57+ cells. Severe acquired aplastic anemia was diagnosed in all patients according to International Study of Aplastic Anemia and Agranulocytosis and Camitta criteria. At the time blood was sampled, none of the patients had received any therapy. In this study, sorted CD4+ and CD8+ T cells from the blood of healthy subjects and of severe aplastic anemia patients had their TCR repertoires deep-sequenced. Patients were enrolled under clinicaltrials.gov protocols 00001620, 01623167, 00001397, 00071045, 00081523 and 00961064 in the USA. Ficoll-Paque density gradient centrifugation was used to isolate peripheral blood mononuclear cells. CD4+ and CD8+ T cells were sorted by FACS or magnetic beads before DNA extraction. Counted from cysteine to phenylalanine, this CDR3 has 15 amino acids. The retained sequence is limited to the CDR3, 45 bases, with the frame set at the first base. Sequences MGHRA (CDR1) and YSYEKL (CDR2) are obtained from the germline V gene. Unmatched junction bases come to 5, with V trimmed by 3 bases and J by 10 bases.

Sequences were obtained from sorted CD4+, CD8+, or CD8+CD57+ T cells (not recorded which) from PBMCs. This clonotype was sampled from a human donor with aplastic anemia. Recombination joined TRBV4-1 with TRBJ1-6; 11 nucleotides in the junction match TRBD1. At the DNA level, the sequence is TGCGCCAGCAGCCACCCGGGACAGGGGGACTCACCCCTCCACTTT. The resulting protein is CASSHPGQGDSPLHF.